Each of the 15 T cell receptor beta chains below was sequenced from the same sample in a study of sequential checkpoint blockade in melanoma. As for treatment: randomized to nivolumab then ipilimumab (arm A) or the reverse (arm B). Here immunoSEQ multiplex PCR was the method, and the copy in TCRdb shows in-frame clones only, minus some. The sample includes 6,500 to 9,000 clones, around 24% seen only once; the top ten take 5.9%. Source: tumor tissue (inferred from file names), taken from a patient given nivolumab and ipilimumab in sequence. These receptors were taken from a human donor with melanoma.

This clone came up a few times. V gene TRBV18 combines with J gene TRBJ2-3; no definite D call. Germline CDR1 is KGHSH and CDR2 is LQKENI. This CDR3 has 13 residues. V was shortened by 6 bases and J by 6 bases, with 13 bases between the two germline ends. CDR3 DNA sequence: TGTGCCAGCTCGCCCCGCCAGATGGATACGCAGTATTTT. As protein: CASSPRQMDTQYF.

V gene TRBV30 combines with J gene TRBJ2-7; the match to TRBD1 covers 8 bases. CDR3 length equals 14 residues. V gave up 0 bases and J gave up 1 base; unmatched junction bases: 2. From germline, CDR1 is GTSNPN and CDR2 SVGIG (reference sequence). In nucleotides, the CDR3 is TGTGCCTGGAGTGTGCAGGGGGCTTCCTACGAGCAGTACTTC. It translates to CAWSVQGASYEQYF.

This clone has a handful of counts. The chain employs TRBV28 and TRBJ1-3; D is perhaps TRBD1 (6 bases). Germline-derived CDR1 and CDR2 are MDHEN and SYDVKM. This CDR3 comprises 13 residues. The V gene lost 8 bases and the J gene lost 6 bases, with 14 bases spanning the gap. Here the CDR3 reads CASGGPTTNTIYF. DNA for the CDR3: TGTGCCAGCGGGGGGCCGACGACAAACACCATATATTTT.

This clone was counted between two and nine times. The chain recombines TRBV6-8 with TRBJ2-5, with 7 bases identical to TRBD1. The CDR3 has 13 amino acids. The junction had 10 bases not matched to a gene; V was cut back by 10 bases and J by 5 bases. Germline V gene lookup returns CDR1 MNHGY and CDR2 SAAAGT. The CDR3 here is CAITGQDRETQYF. The CDR3 region has the DNA TGTGCCATCACAGGACAGGACAGGGAGACCCAGTACTTC.

The V call is TRBV23-1, the J call TRBJ2-2; 7 bases agree with TRBD1. TRBV23-1 is an open reading frame, and its role is uncertain. The V gene end was trimmed by 6 bases and the J gene end by 7 bases; junction bases not matched to a gene: 14. This CDR3 is built from 16 residues. The CDR3 nucleotides read TGCGCCAGCAGCCCCCCTGTAAGGGGGCTTGGCGGGGAGCTGTTTTTT. The encoded protein is CASSPPVRGLGGELFF.

This sequence joins TRBV25-1 and TRBJ1-2; 7 nucleotides align to TRBD1. Trimming at V came to 4 bases and at J to 4 bases, leaving 6 bases not matched to a gene. Germline CDR1 reads MGHDK; CDR2 reads SYGVNS. There are 14 residues in the CDR3. CDR3: CASSGTGYGYGYTF. In DNA form, the CDR3 reads TGTGCCAGCAGTGGGACAGGTTATGGCTATGGCTACACCTTC.

This chain connects TRBV6-8 to TRBJ2-3, with 11 bases matching TRBD1. The germline CDR1 and CDR2 sequences are MNHGY and SAAAGT. The CDR3 is 15 residues long. The V segment lost 5 bases and the J segment 5 bases; nucleotides outside the gene matches: 6. The CDR3 DNA is TGTGCCAGCAGTCCCGGACAGGGGGCGAAAGATACGCAGTATTTT. Amino acids: CASSPGQGAKDTQYF.

This clone came up many times. The chain links TRBV6-8 to TRBJ1-2; weak D call: TRBD1 (6 bases). Trimming shortened V by 5 bases and J by 2 bases, and 15 bases separated the two germline ends. This CDR3 has 15 residues. Per germline, CDR1 MNHGY and CDR2 SAAAGT. DNA of the CDR3: TGTGCCAGCAGTCCCTTCGTCAGGGGCAACTATGGCTACACCTTC. Protein sequence: CASSPFVRGNYGYTF.

This sequence joins TRBV6-8 and TRBJ1-1; no firm D call. The V end was cut by 5 bases, the J end by 8 bases, with 12 bases between. This CDR3 contains 12 residues. Germline assignment: CDR1 MNHGY and CDR2 SAAAGT. The CDR3 nucleotides read TGTGCCAGCAGTAACCCGGTCACGGAAGCTTTCTTT. It specifies CASSNPVTEAFF.

The chain is built from TRBV10-2 and TRBJ2-2; D might be TRBD2 (6 bases). Trimming took 6 bases from V and 6 from J, leaving 17 bases between them. Germline loops: CDR1 WSHSY, CDR2 SAAADI. This CDR3 has 15 residues. The CDR3 reads CASRSPGDGAGELFF. As DNA, the CDR3 is TGCGCCAGCAGGAGTCCGGGAGATGGGGCCGGGGAGCTGTTTTTT.

The J gene is TRBJ2-2, the V gene TRBV28; 13 nucleotides line up with TRBD2. This CDR3 is built from 16 residues. V shed 3 bases and J 8 bases; nucleotides not matched to a gene: 6. The germline V gene encodes CDR1 MDHEN and CDR2 SYDVKM. CDR3 bases: TGTGCCAGCAGTTTTCTGACTAGCGGGAGGTCTGGGGAGCTGTTTTTT. Translation: CASSFLTSGRSGELFF. Variable domain in full (rest from reference TRBV28 and TRBJ2-2): DVKVTQSSRYLVKRTGEKVFLECVQDMDHENMFWYRQDPGLGLRLIYFSYDVKMKEKGDIPEGYSVSREKKERFSLILESASTNQTSMYLCASSFLTSGRSGELFFGEGSRLTVL.

The chain recombines TRBV6-8 with TRBJ1-1; no clear D gene. Germline V gene sequence: CDR1 MNHGY, CDR2 SAAAGT. Trimming took off 3 bases at V and 1 base at J, with 21 bases between the two ends. The CDR3 is made up of 18 amino acids. CDR3 region: CASSYSPQRPLGNTEAFF. The CDR3 DNA is TGTGCCAGCAGTTATTCCCCCCAAAGACCGCTGGGGAACACTGAAGCTTTCTTT.

The chain links TRBV19 to TRBJ2-5; D is undetermined. The CDR3 sequence is 12 residues long. Germline V gene sequence: CDR1 LNHDA, CDR2 SQIVND (reference sequence). V was shortened by 3 bases and J by 5 bases, with 7 bases between the two germline ends. Here the CDR3 DNA reads TGTGCCAGTAGTATTATGGGTGAGACCCAGTACTTC. This encodes CASSIMGETQYF.

The sample holds many counts of this clone. This chain joins TRBV11-3 and TRBJ2-7; weak D call: TRBD2 (5 bases). The V gene lost 1 base and the J gene lost 2 bases, with 15 bases spanning the gap. The CDR3 covers 16 residues. Germline-derived CDR1 and CDR2 are SGHNT and YENEEA. In DNA form, the CDR3 reads TGTGCCAGCAGCTTAGTAGGGAGTCCGGAGGCCTACGAGCAGTACTTC. Protein: CASSLVGSPEAYEQYF.

This clone has just a few counts. At one of its ends the junction is not consistent with the germline gene, which may arise from a read error. The gene calls are TRBV6-8 and TRBJ1-1; D may be TRBD1 (6 bases). CDR1 and CDR2 from the germline V gene are MNHGY and SAAAGT. This CDR3 region has 15 residues. The CDR3 is CAISGGGHVNTEAFF. The CDR3 coding sequence is TGTGCCATCAGTGGGGGGGGCCATGTGAACACTGAAGCTTTCTTT.